Shown below are 26 T cell receptor beta chains from a single sample sequenced in a study of shared clonotypes between healthy human individuals. TCRdb keeps only in-frame clones here, not all; method: immunoSEQ multiplex PCR. Here the sample spans fewer than 500,000 clones, roughly 85% being singletons. The sample comprised PBMCs. The receptors shown here come from a middle-aged woman in good health. Some clones in this sample may be carry-over from other donors' samples.

The chain is built from TRBV6-5 and TRBJ2-1; 7 bases map to TRBD1. The V gene's germline CDR1 is MNHEY and CDR2 SVGAGI. CDR3 length: 14 residues. V was pared by 6 bases and J by 2 bases, with 4 bases of the junction left unmatched. CDR3 amino acids: CASRQTGTYNEQFF. For the CDR3, the DNA is TGTGCCAGCAGGCAGACAGGGACCTACAATGAGCAGTTCTTC.

V is TRBV9 and J is TRBJ1-2, with no clear D. From germline, CDR1 is SGDLS and CDR2 YYNGEE. This CDR3 has 16 amino acids. Trimming pared 2 bases from V and 7 bases from J, leaving 21 bases between. The CDR3 DNA reads TGTGCCAGCAGCGTGGACCCGGGGAGGTTTCGTAGTGGCTACACCTTC. Amino acid sequence: CASSVDPGRFRSGYTF.

The chain uses TRBV14 and TRBJ1-1, with D maybe TRBD1 (5 bases). V was trimmed by 3 bases and J by 3 bases, leaving 14 bases between them. Per germline, CDR1 SGHDN and CDR2 FVKESK. The CDR3 is made up of 15 amino acids. This CDR3 is CASSQRRGGYTEAFF. The CDR3, as DNA: TGTGCCAGCAGCCAGAGGAGGGGAGGGTACACTGAAGCTTTCTTT.

The J gene is TRBJ2-2, the V gene TRBV5-1; TRBD1 aligns across 7 bases. The CDR3 spans 16 residues. Germline-derived CDR1 and CDR2 are SGHRS and YFSETQ. V lost 2 bases and J lost 3; bases outside the gene matches: 7. CDR3 nucleotides: TGCGCCAGCAGCTTCTGGGACAGTTACTACACCGGGGAGCTGTTTTTT. This encodes CASSFWDSYYTGELFF.

With respect to this clone: A much larger clone sits a single nucleotide away, making a read error possible. The chain carries TRBV2 and TRBJ2-7; possible D gene TRBD2, 6 bases. The ends were cut back, 3 bases at V and 3 bases at J, with 15 bases in the middle. Germline lookup yields CDR1 SNHLY and CDR2 FYNNEI. The CDR3 consists of 15 residues. The DNA of the CDR3 is TGTGCCAGCAGTGATGGAGGGTACCACTTCTACGAGCAGTACTTC. Its translation: CASSDGGYHFYEQYF.

This clone was counted only a few times. The chain couples TRBV28 to TRBJ1-4; the D is unclear. This CDR3 region has 15 residues. CDR1 and CDR2 (germline): MDHEN, SYDVKM. Trimming stripped 1 base from V and 8 bases from J, with 14 bases between. The CDR3 sequence is CASSLLSGSREKLFF. The CDR3 DNA follows: TGTGCCAGCAGTTTATTGTCCGGGTCTCGGGAAAAACTGTTTTTT. The complete variable domain, with remaining parts taken from reference TRBV28 and TRBJ1-4, reads DVKVTQSSRYLVKRTGEKVFLECVQDMDHENMFWYRQDPGLGLRLIYFSYDVKMKEKGDIPEGYSVSREKKERFSLILESASTNQTSMYLCASSLLSGSREKLFFGSGTQLSVL.

The chain employs TRBV5-1 and TRBJ2-7; possible D gene TRBD2, 5 bases. Germline assignment: CDR1 SGHRS and CDR2 YFSETQ. The CDR3 sequence is 13 residues long. Trimming left V 4 bases short and J 6 bases short, with 14 bases between. The CDR3 is CASSPTLAGEQYF. CDR3 DNA: TGCGCCAGCAGCCCTACTTTGGCGGGCGAGCAGTACTTC.

V is TRBV7-2 and J is TRBJ2-6, with unresolved D. Germline V gene lookup returns CDR1 SGHTA and CDR2 FQGNSA. This CDR3 has 16 residues. V was pared by 2 bases and J by 4 bases, with 12 bases between. The CDR3 region is CASSLNQAAGANVLTF. In nucleotides, the CDR3 is TGTGCCAGCAGCTTAAACCAGGCGGCCGGGGCCAACGTCCTGACTTTC.

This chain links TRBV18 with TRBJ2-7, with TRBD1 matching 9 bases. CDR3 length equals 15 residues. Germline V lookup: CDR1 KGHSH, CDR2 LQKENI. V lost 3 bases, J lost 5 bases, and 8 bases stayed unmatched. CDR3 amino acids: CASSPVTGGGHEQYF. CDR3 coding DNA: TGTGCCAGCTCACCCGTGACAGGGGGGGGTCACGAGCAGTACTTC.

The chain combines TRBV2 with TRBJ1-4; D may be TRBD1 (5 bases). CDR1 SNHLY and CDR2 FYNNEI come from the germline V gene. CDR3 length: 14 residues. Trimming removed 3 bases at V and 8 bases at J, with 13 bases between. This CDR3 is CASSDPRAREKLFF. Written as DNA, the CDR3 is TGTGCCAGCAGTGACCCCAGGGCTCGGGAAAAACTGTTTTTT.

The chain combines TRBV4-3 with TRBJ1-2; D uncertain. This CDR3 is 13 amino acids long. The germline gives CDR1 LGHNA, CDR2 YSLEER. Trimming took 0 bases from V and 6 from J, leaving 8 bases between them. CDR3 nucleotide sequence: TGCGCCAGCAGCCAAGAAAGATTTAATGGCTACACCTTC. Its protein product is CASSQERFNGYTF.

This chain connects TRBV7-2 to TRBJ2-7; D is unresolved. The V gene's germline CDR1 is SGHTA and CDR2 FQGNSA. The CDR3 extends over 16 amino acids. V lost 1 base and J 0 bases, leaving 13 bases between the germline ends. This CDR3 is CASSLDLVRSSYEQYF. The CDR3 DNA follows: TGTGCCAGCAGCTTAGATTTGGTCAGGAGCTCCTACGAGCAGTACTTC.

This chain connects TRBV6-6 to TRBJ1-3; possible D gene TRBD1, 6 bases. CDR1 and CDR2 from the germline V gene are MNHNY and SVGAGI (reference sequence). The CDR3 extends over 16 amino acids. V lost 6 bases and J lost 0, with 15 bases in between. Here the CDR3 reads CASRFLRGSSGNTIYF. The CDR3 DNA is TGTGCCAGCAGATTCCTGAGGGGGAGCTCTGGAAACACCATATATTTT.

The chain employs TRBV6-4 and TRBJ2-3; D tentatively reads TRBD1 or TRBD2 (5 bases each). Trimming left V 5 bases short and J 8 bases short, with 17 bases between. The CDR3 loop spans 14 amino acids. CDR1 is MRHNA, CDR2 SNTAGT, per germline. CDR3 nucleotides: TGTGCCAGCAGTACAGGTACCATGAGCGGTACGCAGTATTTT. Protein sequence: CASSTGTMSGTQYF.

V is TRBV30 and J is TRBJ1-5; perhaps TRBD1 as D (5 bases). V lost 5 bases to trimming and J lost 0 bases, with 20 bases between them. The CDR3 contains 17 residues. Germline V gene data show CDR1 as GTSNPN and CDR2 as SVGIG (reference sequence). CDR3 loop: CAWAPPSPGYSNQPQHF. CDR3 coding DNA: TGTGCCTGGGCGCCCCCATCTCCAGGGTATAGCAATCAGCCCCAGCATTTT. Full variable domain (missing parts from reference TRBV30 and TRBJ1-5): SQTIHQWPATLVQPVGSPLSLECTVEGTSNPNLYWYRQAAGRGLQLLFYSVGIGQISSEVPQNLSASRPQDRQFILSSKKLLLSDSGFYLCAWAPPSPGYSNQPQHFGDGTRLSIL.

The rearrangement links TRBV7-2 to TRBJ1-5, with a tentative D call TRBD1 (6 bases). The CDR3 has 13 amino acids. Trimming cost V 8 bases and J 6 bases, with 14 bases left between them. Per germline, CDR1 SGHTA and CDR2 FQGNSA. DNA of the CDR3: TGTGCCAGCGGGGAGGGGGTCAGTCAGCCCCAGCATTTT. This sequence encodes CASGEGVSQPQHF.

The chain links TRBV6-1 to TRBJ1-5; 7 nucleotides match TRBD1. This CDR3 has 17 residues. The germline CDR1 and CDR2 sequences are MNHNS and SASEGT. Trimming took 4 bases from V and 1 from J; bases not matched to a gene: 10. CDR3 sequence reads: CASSATGAGGSNQPQHF. DNA of the CDR3: TGTGCCAGCAGTGCTACAGGGGCGGGGGGGAGCAATCAGCCCCAGCATTTT.

J is TRBJ1-2 and V is TRBV29-1; D gene ambiguous. CDR1 and CDR2 from the germline V gene are SQVTM and ANQGSEA. V was trimmed by 5 bases and J by 3 bases, leaving 10 bases between them. The CDR3 is 12 residues long. The DNA for the CDR3 is TGCAGCGTTCGAGTTGGGGACTATGGCTACACCTTC. It codes for CSVRVGDYGYTF.

As to this clone: A single base separates this from a much larger clone, so it may be a read error. The chain uses TRBV6-6 and TRBJ2-2; tentatively, D is TRBD1 (5 bases). CDR1 is MNHNY and CDR2 is SVGAGI in the germline V gene (reference sequence). The V end lost 3 bases, the J end lost 6 bases, and 17 bases lay between the germline ends. The CDR3 extends over 16 amino acids. The CDR3 loop is CASSYPGRATAGELFF. DNA for the CDR3: TGTGCCAGCAGTTATCCGGGCAGGGCGACGGCCGGGGAGCTGTTTTTT.

The V call is TRBV2, the J call TRBJ2-3; a possible D gene is TRBD2 (5 bases). Germline loops: CDR1 SNHLY, CDR2 FYNNEI. The CDR3 extends over 16 amino acids. The germline V and J ends were trimmed by 3 bases and 5 bases, with 18 bases remaining between them. The CDR3 region is CASSDSLDFGLDTQYF. The CDR3 DNA is TGTGCCAGCAGTGATAGTTTGGACTTCGGGTTAGATACGCAGTATTTT.

The CDR3 bases are TGTGCCAGCAGCTTGGATAGTCCCTACGAGCAGTACTTC. It specifies CASSLDSPYEQYF. The chain combines TRBV5-6 with TRBJ2-7; no reliable D call. This CDR3 has 13 amino acids. The ends were cut back, 0 bases at V and 2 bases at J, with 6 bases in the middle. Germline V gene sequence: CDR1 SGHDT, CDR2 YYEEEE.

J is TRBJ1-1 and V is TRBV7-9; TRBD1 agrees at 8 bases. The CDR3 runs to 15 residues. The V segment lost 5 bases and the J segment 8 bases; nucleotides outside the gene matches: 13. The germline gives CDR1 SEHNR, CDR2 FQNEAQ (reference sequence). This chain's CDR3 is CASSQTGQGRSEAFF. The CDR3 DNA reads as TGTGCCAGCAGCCAAACTGGACAGGGACGTTCCGAAGCTTTCTTT.

This clone appeared a single time. The chain employs TRBV19 and TRBJ2-3; D possibly corresponds to TRBD1 (6 bases). This CDR3 spans 16 amino acids. Between the trimmed V and J ends, which lost 4 bases and 0 bases, there was a span of 14 bases. From germline, CDR1 is LNHDA and CDR2 SQIVND (reference sequence). In DNA, the CDR3 is TGTGCCAGTAGTACCCTACAGGGTAGGAGCACAGATACGCAGTATTTT. Protein sequence: CASSTLQGRSTDTQYF.

Written as DNA, the CDR3 is TGCGCCAGCAGCTTGCCACAGTCGAACACCGGGGAGCTGTTTTTT. This codes for CASSLPQSNTGELFF. The V call is TRBV5-1, the J call TRBJ2-2; D gene unclear. Trimming took off 1 base at V and 0 bases at J, with 7 bases between the two ends. This CDR3 has 15 residues. Germline V gives CDR1 SGHRS, CDR2 YFSETQ. Based on the CDR3 plus reference TRBV5-1 and TRBJ2-2, the full variable domain is KAGVTQTPRYLIKTRGQQVTLSCSPISGHRSVSWYQQTPGQGLQFLFEYFSETQRNKGNFPGRFSGRQFSNSRSEMNVSTLELGDSALYLCASSLPQSNTGELFFGEGSRLTVL.

The chain is built from TRBV18 and TRBJ2-5; 7 bases agree with TRBD2. The J call could be wrong; TRBJ2-7 is a better fit for the DNA end. This CDR3 is 15 amino acids long. Germline CDR1 is KGHSH and CDR2 is LQKENI. CDR3 coding DNA: TGTGCCAGCTCACCACGCGTGGGAGGCGGGGGCGAGCAGTACTTC. It is translated as CASSPRVGGGGEQYF.

V usage is TRBV6-1 and J usage is TRBJ2-1, with 9 bases matching TRBD2. Germline V CDR1 and CDR2: MNHNS, SASEGT. J gave up 6 bases and V 5 bases, and 8 bases lay outside the gene matches. The CDR3 is 15 residues long. The CDR3 sequence: CASSPLAGGINEQFF. The CDR3 region has the DNA TGTGCCAGCAGTCCCCTGGCGGGAGGGATCAATGAGCAGTTCTTC.